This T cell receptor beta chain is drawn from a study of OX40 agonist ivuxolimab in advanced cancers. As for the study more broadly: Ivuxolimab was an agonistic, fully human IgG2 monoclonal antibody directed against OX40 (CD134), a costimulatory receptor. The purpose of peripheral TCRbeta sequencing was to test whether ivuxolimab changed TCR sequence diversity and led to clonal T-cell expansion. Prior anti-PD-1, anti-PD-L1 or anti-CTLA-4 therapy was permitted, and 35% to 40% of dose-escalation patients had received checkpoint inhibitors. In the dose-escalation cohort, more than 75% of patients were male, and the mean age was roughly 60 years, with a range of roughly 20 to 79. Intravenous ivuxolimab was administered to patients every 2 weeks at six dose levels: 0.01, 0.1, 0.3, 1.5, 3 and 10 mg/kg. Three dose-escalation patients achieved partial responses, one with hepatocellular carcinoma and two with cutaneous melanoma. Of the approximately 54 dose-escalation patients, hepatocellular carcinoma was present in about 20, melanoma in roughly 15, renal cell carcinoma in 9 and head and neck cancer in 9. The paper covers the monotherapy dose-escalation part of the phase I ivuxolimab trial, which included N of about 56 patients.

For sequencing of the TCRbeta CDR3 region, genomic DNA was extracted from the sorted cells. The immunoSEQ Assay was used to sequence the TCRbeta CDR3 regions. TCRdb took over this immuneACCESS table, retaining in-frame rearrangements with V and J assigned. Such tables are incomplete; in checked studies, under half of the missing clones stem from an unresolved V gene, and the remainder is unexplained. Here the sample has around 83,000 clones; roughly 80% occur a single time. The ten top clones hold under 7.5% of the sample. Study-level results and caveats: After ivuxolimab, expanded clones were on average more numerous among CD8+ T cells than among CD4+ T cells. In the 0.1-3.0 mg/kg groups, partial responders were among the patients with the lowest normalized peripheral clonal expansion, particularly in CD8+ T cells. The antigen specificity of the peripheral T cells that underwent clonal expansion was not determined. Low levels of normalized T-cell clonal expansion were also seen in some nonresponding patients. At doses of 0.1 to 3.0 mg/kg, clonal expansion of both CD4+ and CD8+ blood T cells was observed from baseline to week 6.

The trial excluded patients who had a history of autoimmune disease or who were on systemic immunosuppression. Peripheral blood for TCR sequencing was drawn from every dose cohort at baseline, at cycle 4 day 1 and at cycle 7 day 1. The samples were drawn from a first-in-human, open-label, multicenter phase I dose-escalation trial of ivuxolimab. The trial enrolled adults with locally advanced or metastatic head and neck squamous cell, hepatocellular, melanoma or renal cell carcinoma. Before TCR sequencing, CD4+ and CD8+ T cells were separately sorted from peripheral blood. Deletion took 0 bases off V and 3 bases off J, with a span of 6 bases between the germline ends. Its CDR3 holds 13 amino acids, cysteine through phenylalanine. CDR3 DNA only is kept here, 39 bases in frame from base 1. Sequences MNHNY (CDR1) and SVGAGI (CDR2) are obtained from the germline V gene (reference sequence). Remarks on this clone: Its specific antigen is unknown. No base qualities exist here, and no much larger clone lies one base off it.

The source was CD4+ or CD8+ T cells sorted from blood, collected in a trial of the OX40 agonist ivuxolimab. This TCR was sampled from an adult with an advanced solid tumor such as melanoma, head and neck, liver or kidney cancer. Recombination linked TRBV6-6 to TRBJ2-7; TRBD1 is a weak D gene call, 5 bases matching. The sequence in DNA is TGTGCCAGCAGTTACTCTGACAGCTACGAGCAGTACTTC. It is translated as CASSYSDSYEQYF.